This T cell receptor beta chain appears in the sequencing data of a study of cytomegalovirus exposure and HLA in healthy donors. The donors were members of the approximately 130-subject validation cohort (separate from the approximately 730-subject first cohort). Here immunoSEQ multiplex PCR was the method, and the copy in TCRdb shows in-frame clones only, minus some. The sample contains approximately 130,000 clones, about 90% of which appear only once. The receptor was derived from a woman between 18 and 29 years old in good health and CMV-seronegative. Material for sequencing was PBMCs.

As DNA, the CDR3 is TGTGCCACGTCGTATATAAAACAAGAGACCCAGTACTTC. This translates into CATSYIKQETQYF. The chain employs TRBV6-1 and TRBJ2-5, with D unclear. This CDR3 is built from 13 residues. Germline V gene lookup returns CDR1 MNHNS and CDR2 SASEGT. Trimming removed 10 bases at V and 2 bases at J, with 14 bases between.